The entry that follows covers one TCR beta chain sequence. Sequenced by immunoSEQ multiplex PCR; TCRdb stores in-frame clones only, minus some. Counted here are about 330,000 clones, roughly 90% occurring once; the ten biggest clones make up over 1%. This sample is part of a study of cytomegalovirus exposure and HLA in healthy donors. The specimen sequenced was PBMCs. The sequence was collected from a woman aged 25 to 45 in good health and CMV-seropositive.

The CDR3 spells CATRQARWETQYF. Here the CDR3 DNA reads TGTGCCACCCGACAGGCTAGGTGGGAGACCCAGTACTTC. This rearrangement joins TRBV28 to TRBJ2-5, with D possibly TRBD1 on 6 matching bases. Germline V gene lookup returns CDR1 MDHEN and CDR2 SYDVKM. The CDR3 consists of 13 residues. The V gene lost 10 bases and the J gene lost 5 bases, with 17 bases spanning the gap.